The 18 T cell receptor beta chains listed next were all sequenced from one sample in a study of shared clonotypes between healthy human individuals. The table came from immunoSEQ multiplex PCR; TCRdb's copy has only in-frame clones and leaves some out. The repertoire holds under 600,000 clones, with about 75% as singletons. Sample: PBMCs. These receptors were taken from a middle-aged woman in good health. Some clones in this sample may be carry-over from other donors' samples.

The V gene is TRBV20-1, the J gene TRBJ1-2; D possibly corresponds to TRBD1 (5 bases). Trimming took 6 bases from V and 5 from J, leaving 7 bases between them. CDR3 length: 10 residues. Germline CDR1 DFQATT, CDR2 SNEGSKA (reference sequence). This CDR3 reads CSARQYGYTF. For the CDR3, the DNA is TGCAGTGCCAGACAGTATGGCTACACCTTC.

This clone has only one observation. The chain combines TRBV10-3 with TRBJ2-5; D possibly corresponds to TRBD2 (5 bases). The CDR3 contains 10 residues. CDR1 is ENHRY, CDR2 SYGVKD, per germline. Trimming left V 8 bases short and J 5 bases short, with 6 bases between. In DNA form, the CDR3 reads TGTGCCATCGGGGAGGAGACCCAGTACTTC. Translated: CAIGEETQYF.

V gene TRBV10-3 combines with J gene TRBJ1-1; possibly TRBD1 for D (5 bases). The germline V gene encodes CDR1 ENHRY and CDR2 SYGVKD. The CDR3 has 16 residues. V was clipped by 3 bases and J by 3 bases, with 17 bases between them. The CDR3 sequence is CAISEAQELPHTEAFF. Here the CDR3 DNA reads TGTGCCATCAGTGAAGCACAGGAACTGCCTCACACTGAAGCTTTCTTT.

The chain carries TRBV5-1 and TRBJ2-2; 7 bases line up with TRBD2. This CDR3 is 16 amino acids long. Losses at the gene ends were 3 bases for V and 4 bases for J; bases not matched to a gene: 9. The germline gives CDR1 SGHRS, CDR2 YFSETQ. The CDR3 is CASSSIGGWSTGELFF. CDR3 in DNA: TGCGCCAGCAGCTCAATCGGGGGGTGGAGCACCGGGGAGCTGTTTTTT.

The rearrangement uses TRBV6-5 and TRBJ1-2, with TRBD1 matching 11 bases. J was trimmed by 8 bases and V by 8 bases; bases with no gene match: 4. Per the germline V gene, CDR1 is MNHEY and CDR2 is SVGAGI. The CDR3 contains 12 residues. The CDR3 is CASGQGARGYTF. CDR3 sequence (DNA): TGTGCCAGCGGACAGGGGGCGCGAGGCTACACCTTC.

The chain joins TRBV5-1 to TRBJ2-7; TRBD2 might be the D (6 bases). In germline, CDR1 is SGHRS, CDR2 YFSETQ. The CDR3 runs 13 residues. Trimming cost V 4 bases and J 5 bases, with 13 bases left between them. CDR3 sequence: CASSIPLANEQYF. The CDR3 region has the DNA TGCGCCAGCAGCATTCCACTAGCCAACGAGCAGTACTTC.

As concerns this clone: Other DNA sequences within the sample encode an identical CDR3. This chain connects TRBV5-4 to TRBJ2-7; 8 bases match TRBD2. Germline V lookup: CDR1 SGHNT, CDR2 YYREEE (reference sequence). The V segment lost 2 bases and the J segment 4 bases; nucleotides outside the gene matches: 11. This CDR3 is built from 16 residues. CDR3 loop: CASSFGGTSGTYEQYF. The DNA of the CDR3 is TGTGCCAGCAGCTTCGGAGGGACTAGTGGGACGTACGAGCAGTACTTC.

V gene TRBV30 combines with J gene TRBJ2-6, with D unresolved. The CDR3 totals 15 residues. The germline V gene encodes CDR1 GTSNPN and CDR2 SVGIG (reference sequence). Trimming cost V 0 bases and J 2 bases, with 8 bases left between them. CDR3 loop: CAWSVGPAGANVLTF. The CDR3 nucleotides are TGTGCCTGGAGTGTAGGACCGGCTGGGGCCAACGTCCTGACTTTC.

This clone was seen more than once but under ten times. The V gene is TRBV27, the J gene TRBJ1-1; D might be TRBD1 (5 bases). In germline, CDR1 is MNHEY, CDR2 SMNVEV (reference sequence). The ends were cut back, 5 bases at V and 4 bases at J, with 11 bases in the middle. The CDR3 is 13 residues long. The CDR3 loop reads CASSNQGRTEAFF. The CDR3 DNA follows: TGTGCCAGCAGTAATCAGGGTCGCACTGAAGCTTTCTTT.

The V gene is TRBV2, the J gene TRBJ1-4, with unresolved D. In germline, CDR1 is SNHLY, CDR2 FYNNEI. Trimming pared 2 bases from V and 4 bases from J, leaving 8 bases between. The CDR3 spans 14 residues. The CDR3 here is CASSELVLNEKLFF. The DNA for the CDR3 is TGTGCCAGCAGTGAATTGGTCCTTAATGAAAAACTGTTTTTT.

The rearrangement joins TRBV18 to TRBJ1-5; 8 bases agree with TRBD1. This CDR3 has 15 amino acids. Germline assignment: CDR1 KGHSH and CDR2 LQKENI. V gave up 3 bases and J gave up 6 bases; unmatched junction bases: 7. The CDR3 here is CASSPEQGAGQPQHF. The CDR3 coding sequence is TGTGCCAGCTCACCGGAGCAGGGGGCAGGTCAGCCCCAGCATTTT.

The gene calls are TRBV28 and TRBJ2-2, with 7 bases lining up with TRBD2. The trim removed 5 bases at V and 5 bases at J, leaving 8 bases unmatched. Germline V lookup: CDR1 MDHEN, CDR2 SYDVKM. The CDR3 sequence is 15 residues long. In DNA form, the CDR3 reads TGTGCCAGCAGTCCACAAAATAGCGGGACCGGGGAGCTGTTTTTT. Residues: CASSPQNSGTGELFF.

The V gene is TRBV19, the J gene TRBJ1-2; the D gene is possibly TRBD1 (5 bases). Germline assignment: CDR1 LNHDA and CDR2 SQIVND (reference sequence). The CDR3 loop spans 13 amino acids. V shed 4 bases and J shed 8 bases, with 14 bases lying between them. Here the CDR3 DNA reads TGTGCCAGTAGTACGGATCCCCAGGGAGGCTACACCTTC. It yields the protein CASSTDPQGGYTF.

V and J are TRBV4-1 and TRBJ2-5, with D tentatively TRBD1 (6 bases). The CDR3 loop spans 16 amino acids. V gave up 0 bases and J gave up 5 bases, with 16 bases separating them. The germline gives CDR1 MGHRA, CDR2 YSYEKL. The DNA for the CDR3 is TGCGCCAGCAGCCAAGATGGGACATCTTGGACTGAGACCCAGTACTTC. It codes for CASSQDGTSWTETQYF.

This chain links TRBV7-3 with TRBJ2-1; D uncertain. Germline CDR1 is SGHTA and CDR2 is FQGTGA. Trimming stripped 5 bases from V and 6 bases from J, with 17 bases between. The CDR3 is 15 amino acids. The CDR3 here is CASSSSGQISNEQFF. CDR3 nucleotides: TGTGCCAGCAGCAGCTCAGGTCAAATAAGCAATGAGCAGTTCTTC. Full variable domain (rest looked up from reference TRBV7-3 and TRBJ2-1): GAGVSQTPSNKVTEKGKYVELRCDPISGHTALYWYRQSLGQGPEFLIYFQGTGAADDSGLPNDRFFAVRPEGSVSTLKIQRTERGDSAVYLCASSSSGQISNEQFFGPGTRLTVL.

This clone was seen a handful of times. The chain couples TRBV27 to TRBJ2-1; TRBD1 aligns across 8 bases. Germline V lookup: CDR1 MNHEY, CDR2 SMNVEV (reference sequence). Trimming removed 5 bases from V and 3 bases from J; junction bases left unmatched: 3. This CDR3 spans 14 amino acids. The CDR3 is CASSRTGLYNEQFF. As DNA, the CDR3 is TGTGCCAGCAGTCGGACAGGGCTCTACAATGAGCAGTTCTTC.

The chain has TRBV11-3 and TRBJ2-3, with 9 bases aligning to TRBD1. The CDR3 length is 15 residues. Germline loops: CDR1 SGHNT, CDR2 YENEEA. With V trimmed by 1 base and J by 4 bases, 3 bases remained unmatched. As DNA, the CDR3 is TGTGCCAGCAGCTTAGGACAGGGGGACGCAGATACGCAGTATTTT. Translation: CASSLGQGDADTQYF.

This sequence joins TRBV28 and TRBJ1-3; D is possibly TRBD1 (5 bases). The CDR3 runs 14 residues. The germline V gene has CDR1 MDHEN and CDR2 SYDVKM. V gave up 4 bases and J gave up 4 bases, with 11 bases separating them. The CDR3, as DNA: TGTGCCAGCAGTTCAGGGACGTACGGAAACACCATATATTTT. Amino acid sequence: CASSSGTYGNTIYF.